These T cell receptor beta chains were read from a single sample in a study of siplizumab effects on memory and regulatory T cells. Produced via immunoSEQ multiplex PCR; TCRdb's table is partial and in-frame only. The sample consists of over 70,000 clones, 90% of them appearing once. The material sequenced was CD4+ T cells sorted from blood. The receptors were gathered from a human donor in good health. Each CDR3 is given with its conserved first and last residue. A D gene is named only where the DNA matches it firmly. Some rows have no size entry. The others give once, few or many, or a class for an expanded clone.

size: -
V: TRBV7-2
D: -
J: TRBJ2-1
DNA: TGTGCCAGCAGCTTAGATTATGGGGGAAATGAGCAGTTCTTC
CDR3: CASSLDYGGNEQFF

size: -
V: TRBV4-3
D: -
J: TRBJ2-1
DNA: TGCGCCAGCAGCATTCAGGGAGCCGCCTACAATGAGCAGTTCTTC
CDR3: CASSIQGAAYNEQFF

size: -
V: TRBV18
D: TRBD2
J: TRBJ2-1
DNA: TGTGCCAGCTCACCATCCCCAGGCCTTAGCGGGAGAACCCGCTCCTACAATGAGCAGTTCTTC
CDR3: CASSPSPGLSGRTRSYNEQFF

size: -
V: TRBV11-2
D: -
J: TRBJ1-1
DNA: TGTGCCAGCAGCCCCGACACCGGCACTGAAGCTTTCTTT
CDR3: CASSPDTGTEAFF

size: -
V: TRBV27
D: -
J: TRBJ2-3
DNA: TGTGCCAGCAGTTTATCCCCCCAGGGAGATACGCAGTATTTT
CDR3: CASSLSPQGDTQYF

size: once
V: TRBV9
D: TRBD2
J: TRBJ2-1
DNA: TGTGCCAGCAGCGTAGGTGGGACTAGCGGACTCAATGAGCAGTTCTTC
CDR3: CASSVGGTSGLNEQFF

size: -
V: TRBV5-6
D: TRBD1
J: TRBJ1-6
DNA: TGTGCCAGCAGCTTTGACAGGGATAAACCCCTCCACTTT
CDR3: CASSFDRDKPLHF

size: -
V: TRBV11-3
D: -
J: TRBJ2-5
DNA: TGTGCCAGCAGCTTCCGGGGCCCTGAGACCCAGTACTTC
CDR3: CASSFRGPETQYF

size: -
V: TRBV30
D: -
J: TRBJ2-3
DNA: TGTGCCTGGAGTGTACCCTCCGGTCCAGATACGCAGTATTTT
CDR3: CAWSVPSGPDTQYF

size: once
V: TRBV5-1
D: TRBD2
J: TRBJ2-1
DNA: TGCGCCAGCAGCTTGATTGGAATAGCGGGAGATGAGCAGTTCTTC
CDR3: CASSLIGIAGDEQFF

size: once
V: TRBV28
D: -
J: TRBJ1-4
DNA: TGTGCCAGCACTCCCTCGGGAGGAACTAATGAAAAACTGTTTTTT
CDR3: CASTPSGGTNEKLFF

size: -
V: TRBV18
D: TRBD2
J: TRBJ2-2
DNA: TGTGCCAGCTCACCACAGGGAGGGAGAAACACCGGGGAGCTGTTTTTT
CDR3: CASSPQGGRNTGELFF

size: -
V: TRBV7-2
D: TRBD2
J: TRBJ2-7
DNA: TGTGCCAGCAGCCCACACGGCGGACTAGCATCGTACGAGCAGTACTTC
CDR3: CASSPHGGLASYEQYF

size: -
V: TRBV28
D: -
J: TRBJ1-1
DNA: TGTGCCAGCAGTTTACAGGGGAACACTGAAGCTTTCTTT
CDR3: CASSLQGNTEAFF

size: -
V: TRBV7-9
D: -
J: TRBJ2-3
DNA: TGTGCCAGCAGCTTCGGAGCGGGCACAGATACGCAGTATTTT
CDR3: CASSFGAGTDTQYF

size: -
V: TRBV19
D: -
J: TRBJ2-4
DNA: TGTGCCAGTAGCCACGACATGTCCTCTGGCATTCAGTACTTC
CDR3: CASSHDMSSGIQYF

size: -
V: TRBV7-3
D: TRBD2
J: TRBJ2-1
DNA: TGTGCCAGCAGCCTCCGGACTAGCGGCCTCAACAATGAGCAGTTCTTC
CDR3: CASSLRTSGLNNEQFF

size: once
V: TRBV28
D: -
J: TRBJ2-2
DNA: TGTGCCAGCAGTTTGGGGGCTGTGGCCGGGGAGCTGTTTTTT
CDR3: CASSLGAVAGELFF

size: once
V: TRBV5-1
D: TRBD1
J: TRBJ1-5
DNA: TGCGCCAGCAGCTTGGGGGACAGAAGAGGCAATCAGCCCCAGCATTTT
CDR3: CASSLGDRRGNQPQHF

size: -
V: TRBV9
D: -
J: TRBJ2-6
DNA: TGTGCCAGCAGCCTTCTACTCTCTGGGGCCAACGTCCTGACTTTC
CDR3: CASSLLLSGANVLTF

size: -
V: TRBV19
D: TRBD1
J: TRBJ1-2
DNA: TGTGCCAGTACCCTACCGGAGGGGGCCGGGGGCTACACCTTC
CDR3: CASTLPEGAGGYTF

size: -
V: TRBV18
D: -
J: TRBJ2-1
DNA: TGTGCCAGCTCACCGCTACCCAGCTCCTACAATGAGCAGTTCTTC
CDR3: CASSPLPSSYNEQFF

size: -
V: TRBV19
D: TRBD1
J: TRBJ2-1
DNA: TGTGCCAGTACCAACACTCTAGGGGGCTGGAATGAGCAGTTCTTC
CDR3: CASTNTLGGWNEQFF

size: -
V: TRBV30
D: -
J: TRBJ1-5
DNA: TGTGCCTGGAGTCCCGGGACTTTGGATCAGCCCCAGCATTTT
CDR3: CAWSPGTLDQPQHF

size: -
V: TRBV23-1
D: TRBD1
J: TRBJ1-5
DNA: TGCGCCAGCAGAATAGCGACAGGGAGAGGTCAGCCCCAGCATTTT
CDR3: CASRIATGRGQPQHF

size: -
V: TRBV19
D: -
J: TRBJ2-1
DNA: TGTGCCAGTACCCCCCCCCAAGCGGGCTCCTACAATGAGCAGTTCTTC
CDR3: CASTPPQAGSYNEQFF